The present T cell receptor (beta chain) was sequenced within a study of CD8 T cells in ankylosing spondylitis (dated by TCRdb to about 2017). About the investigation overall: The study set out to find disease-linked TCR variants by profiling T cell receptor beta repertoires in ankylosing spondylitis patients and healthy donors. Peripheral blood was sampled, and synovial fluid was additionally collected from ankylosing spondylitis patients. The full study cohort comprised 25 or so ankylosing spondylitis patients and over 95 healthy donors.

The sample was run on an Illumina HiSeq 2500. TCR beta libraries were prepared by quantitative 5'-RACE with molecular barcodes. As for how the authors treated the data: To identify disease-linked TCR variants, a new computational method was used, one built on a probabilistic model of VDJ rearrangement. TCRdb reworked the public reads: Q25 trimming with fastp, MiXCR clone assembly, productive beta chains retained. Under each unique CDR3 protein, matching rows form one entry showing the most common genes and DNA. These V and J calls originate from TCRdb's pipeline instead of the authors' own analysis. Present in this sample are about 250,000 distinct CDR3 sequences, roughly a third of which were seen just once. The ten top clones hold around 4.5% of the sample. Taken from the germline V gene (reference sequence), the CDR1 and CDR2 loops are SGHKS and YYEKEE. Including cysteine and phenylalanine, the CDR3 has 12 amino acids. Only the CDR3 DNA is retained, 36 bases long and in frame from the first base. V is cut by 1 base and J by 4 bases, and the space between the germline ends is 3 bases.

Concerning this clonotype itself: The target of this receptor is not known. Base qualities are not provided; no much larger clone lies one nucleotide away.

The paper as a whole reports these results and caveats: In peripheral blood, the disease-linked clones were found at relatively low frequencies and had a CD8+ phenotype. A TCR beta motif of eight highly homologous amino acid variants appeared characteristic of blood from ankylosing spondylitis patients. The disease-linked clones were reported as significantly enriched in matched synovial fluid samples from ankylosing spondylitis patients. Some of the motif variants had been reported before in the synovial fluid and blood of reactive arthritis patients, a finding that suggests common disease-initiation mechanisms.

The sample taken for sequencing was blood, either unsorted or a sorted T cell fraction (not recorded which). The rearranged chain carries TRBV5-5 and TRBJ2-1; too little of a D gene remains to name it. This receptor was taken from a male donor with ankylosing spondylitis or in good health (not recorded which). The DNA reads as follows: TGTGCCAGCAGCTTGTTATACAATGAGCAGTTCTTC. It encodes CASSLLYNEQFF.